This entry features one T cell receptor beta chain sequence. What it binds is not known. This specimen belongs to a study of cytomegalovirus exposure and HLA in healthy donors. Findings of the study overall: Cytomegalovirus association was listed for 150 to 200 TCR beta chains. Subsequent analysis of the 120 or so validation repertoires found a tendency for first-cohort TCR clusters to co-occur.

Assay used: immunoSEQ multiplex PCR; TCRdb lists only in-frame clones, some missing. Among about 170,000 clones listed, around nine tenths were seen once. The length of the CDR3 is 15 residues. Trimming left V 7 bases short and J 1 base short, with 16 bases between. CDR1 and CDR2 from the germline V gene are SGHRS and YFSETQ. The sample comprised PBMCs. The sequence came from a man between 18 and 29 years old in good health and CMV-seropositive. This chain uses TRBV5-1 with TRBJ2-3, with TRBD1 as a possible D gene (6 bases). CDR3 nucleotide sequence: TGCGCCAGCTGGCAGGGGCAATCGGGCACAGATACGCAGTATTTT. This gives the protein CASWQGQSGTDTQYF.